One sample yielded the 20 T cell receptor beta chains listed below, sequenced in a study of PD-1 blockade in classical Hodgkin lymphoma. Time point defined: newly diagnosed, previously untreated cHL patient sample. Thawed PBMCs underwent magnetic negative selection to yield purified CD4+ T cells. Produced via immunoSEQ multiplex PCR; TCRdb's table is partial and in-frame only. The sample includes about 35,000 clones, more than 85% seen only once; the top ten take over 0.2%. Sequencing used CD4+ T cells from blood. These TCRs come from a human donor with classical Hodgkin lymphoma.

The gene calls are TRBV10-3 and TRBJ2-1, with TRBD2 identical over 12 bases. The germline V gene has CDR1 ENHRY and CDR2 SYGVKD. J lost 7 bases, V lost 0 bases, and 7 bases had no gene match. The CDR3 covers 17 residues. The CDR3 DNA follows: TGTGCCATCAGTGAGTCGACTGGACTAGCGGGACTAAATGAGCAGTTCTTC. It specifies CAISESTGLAGLNEQFF.

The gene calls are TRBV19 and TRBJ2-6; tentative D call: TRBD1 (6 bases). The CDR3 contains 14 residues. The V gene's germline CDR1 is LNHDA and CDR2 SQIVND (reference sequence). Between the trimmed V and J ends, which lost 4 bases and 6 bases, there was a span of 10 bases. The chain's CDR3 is CASSKRQEANVLTF. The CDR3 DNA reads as TGTGCCAGTAGTAAAAGACAGGAGGCCAACGTCCTGACTTTC.

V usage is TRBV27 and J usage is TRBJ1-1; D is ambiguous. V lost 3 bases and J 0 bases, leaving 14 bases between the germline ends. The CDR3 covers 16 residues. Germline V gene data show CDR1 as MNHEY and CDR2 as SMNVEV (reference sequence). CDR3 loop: CASSLGRSYMNTEAFF. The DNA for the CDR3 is TGTGCCAGCAGTTTGGGCAGGAGTTACATGAACACTGAAGCTTTCTTT.

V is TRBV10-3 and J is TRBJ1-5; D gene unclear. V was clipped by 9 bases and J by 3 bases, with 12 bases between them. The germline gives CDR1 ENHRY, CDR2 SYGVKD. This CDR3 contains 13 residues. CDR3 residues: CAMKRELNQPQHF. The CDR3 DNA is TGTGCCATGAAGAGAGAGCTCAATCAGCCCCAGCATTTT.

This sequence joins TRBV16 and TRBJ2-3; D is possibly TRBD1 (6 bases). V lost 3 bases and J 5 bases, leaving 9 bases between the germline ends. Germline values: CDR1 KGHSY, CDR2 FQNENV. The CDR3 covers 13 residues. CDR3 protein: CASSQPGVDTQYF. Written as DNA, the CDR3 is TGTGCCAGCAGCCAGCCAGGGGTAGATACGCAGTATTTT.

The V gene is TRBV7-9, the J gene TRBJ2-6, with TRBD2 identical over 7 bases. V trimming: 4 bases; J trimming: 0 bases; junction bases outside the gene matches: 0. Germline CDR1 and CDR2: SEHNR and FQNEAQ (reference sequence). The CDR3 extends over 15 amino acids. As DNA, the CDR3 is TGTGCCAGCAGCTGGGGGGGCTCTGGGGCCAACGTCCTGACTTTC. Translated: CASSWGGSGANVLTF. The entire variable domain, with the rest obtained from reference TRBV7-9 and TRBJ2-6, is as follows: DTGVSQNPRHKITKRGQNVTFRCDPISEHNRLYWYRQTLGQGPEFLTYFQNEAQLEKSRLLSDRFSAERPKGSFSTLEIQRTEQGDSAMYLCASSWGGSGANVLTFGAGSRLTVL.

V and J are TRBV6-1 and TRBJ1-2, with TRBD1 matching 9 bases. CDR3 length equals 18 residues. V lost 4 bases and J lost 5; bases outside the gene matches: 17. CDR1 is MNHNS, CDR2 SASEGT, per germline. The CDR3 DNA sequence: TGTGCCAGCAGTGTAGACCCGGGACAGGGACCAACGACGTATGGCTACACCTTC. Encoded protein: CASSVDPGQGPTTYGYTF.

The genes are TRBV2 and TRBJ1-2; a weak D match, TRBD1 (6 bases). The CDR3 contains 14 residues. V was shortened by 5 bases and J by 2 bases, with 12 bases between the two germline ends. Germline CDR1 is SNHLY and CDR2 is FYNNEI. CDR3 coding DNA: TGTGCCAGCAGTACCCGAGGGGGGAACTATGGCTACACCTTC. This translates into CASSTRGGNYGYTF.

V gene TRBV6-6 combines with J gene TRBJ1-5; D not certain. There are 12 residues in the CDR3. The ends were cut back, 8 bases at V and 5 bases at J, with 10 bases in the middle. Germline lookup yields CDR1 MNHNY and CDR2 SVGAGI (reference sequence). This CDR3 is CASQVGDQPQHF. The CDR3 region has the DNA TGTGCCAGCCAAGTCGGGGATCAGCCCCAGCATTTT.

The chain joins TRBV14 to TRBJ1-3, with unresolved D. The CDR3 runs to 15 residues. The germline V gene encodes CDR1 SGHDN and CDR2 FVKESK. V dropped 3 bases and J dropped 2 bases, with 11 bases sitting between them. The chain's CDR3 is CASSQDYGAGNTIYF. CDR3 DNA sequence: TGTGCCAGCAGCCAGGACTACGGGGCTGGAAACACCATATATTTT.

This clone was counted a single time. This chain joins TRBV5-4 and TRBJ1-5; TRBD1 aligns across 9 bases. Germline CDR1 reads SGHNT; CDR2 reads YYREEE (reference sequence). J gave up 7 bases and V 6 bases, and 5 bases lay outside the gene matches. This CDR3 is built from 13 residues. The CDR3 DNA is TGTGCCAGCACACGGGACAGGGAACAGCCCCAGCATTTT. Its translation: CASTRDREQPQHF.

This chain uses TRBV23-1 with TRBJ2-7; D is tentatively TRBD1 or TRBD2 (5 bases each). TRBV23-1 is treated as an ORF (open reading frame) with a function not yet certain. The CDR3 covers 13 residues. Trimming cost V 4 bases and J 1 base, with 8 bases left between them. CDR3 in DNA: TGCGCCAGCAGTCTTGGGGGTTCCTACGAGCAGTACTTC. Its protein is CASSLGGSYEQYF.

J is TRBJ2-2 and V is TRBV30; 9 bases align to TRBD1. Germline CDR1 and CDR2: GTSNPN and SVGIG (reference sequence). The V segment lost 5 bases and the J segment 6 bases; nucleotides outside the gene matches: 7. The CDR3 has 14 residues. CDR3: CAWGQGSRAGELFF. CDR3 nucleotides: TGTGCCTGGGGACAGGGGAGTAGGGCCGGGGAGCTGTTTTTT.

The CDR3 reads CASSFTGTSVGELFF. The CDR3, as DNA: TGTGCCAGCAGCTTTACGGGGACCTCGGTCGGGGAGCTGTTTTTT. The chain is built from TRBV5-4 and TRBJ2-2; the D call may be TRBD1 or TRBD2 (5 bases each). The CDR3 sequence is 15 residues long. Trimming cost V 2 bases and J 7 bases, with 15 bases left between them. Germline assignment: CDR1 SGHNT and CDR2 YYREEE (reference sequence).

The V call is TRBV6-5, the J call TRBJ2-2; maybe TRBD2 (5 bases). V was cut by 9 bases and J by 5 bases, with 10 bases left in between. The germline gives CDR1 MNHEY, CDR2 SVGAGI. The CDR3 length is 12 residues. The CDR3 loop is CASGRGTGELFF. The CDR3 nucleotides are TGTGCCAGTGGACGGGGTACCGGGGAGCTGTTTTTT.

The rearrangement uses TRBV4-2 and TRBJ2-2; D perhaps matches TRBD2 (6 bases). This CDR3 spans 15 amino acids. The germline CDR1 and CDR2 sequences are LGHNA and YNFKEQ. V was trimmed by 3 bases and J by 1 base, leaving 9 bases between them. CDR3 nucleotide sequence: TGTGCCAGCAGCCAGGGGACTGGGAACACCGGGGAGCTGTTTTTT. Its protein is CASSQGTGNTGELFF.

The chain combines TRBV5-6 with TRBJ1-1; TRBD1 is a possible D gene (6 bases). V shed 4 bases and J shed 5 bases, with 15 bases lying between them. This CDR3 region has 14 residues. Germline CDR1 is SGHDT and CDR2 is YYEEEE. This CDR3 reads CASSRGGPGTEAFF. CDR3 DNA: TGTGCCAGCAGCCGGGGGGGGCCGGGGACTGAAGCTTTCTTT.

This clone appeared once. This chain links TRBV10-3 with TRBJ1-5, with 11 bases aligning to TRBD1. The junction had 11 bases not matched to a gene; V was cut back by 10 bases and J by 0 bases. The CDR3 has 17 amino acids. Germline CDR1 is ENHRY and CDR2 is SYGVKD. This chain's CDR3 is CATRRGQGVNSNQPQHF. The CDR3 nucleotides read TGTGCCACCCGTCGGGGACAGGGGGTGAATAGCAATCAGCCCCAGCATTTT.

CDR3 DNA: TGTGCCAGCACTGCCCTCGGGGAGGGGGGGGAGACCCAGTACTTC. It yields the protein CASTALGEGGETQYF. The chain has TRBV25-1 and TRBJ2-5, with a tentative D call TRBD2 (7 bases). The CDR3 runs 15 residues. Trimming removed 7 bases at V and 5 bases at J, with 20 bases between. Germline CDR1 MGHDK, CDR2 SYGVNS.

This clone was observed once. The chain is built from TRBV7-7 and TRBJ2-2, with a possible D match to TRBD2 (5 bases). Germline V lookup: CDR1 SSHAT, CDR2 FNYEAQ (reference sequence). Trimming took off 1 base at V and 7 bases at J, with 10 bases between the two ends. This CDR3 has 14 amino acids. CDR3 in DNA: TGTGCCAGCAGCTTAGAGCGGACCTACGGGGAGCTGTTTTTT. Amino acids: CASSLERTYGELFF.